Included here is one T cell receptor (beta chain) sequence, with context. Germline V gene lookup returns CDR1 SGHAT and CDR2 FQNNGV. This CDR3 is built from 14 residues. Germline trimming cut 3 bases from V and 12 bases from J; bases unmatched to any gene: 9. This record comes from a study of blood T cells in healthy people across ages. Total RNA, at least 5 micrograms per sample, came from PBMCs. Alongside a J-beta primer mix, a sample-barcoded 5' primer served in a second PCR lasting roughly 7 to 11 cycles. TCRdb redid the calling of the 5' RACE reads with MiXCR, one entry per CDR3 protein. Among fewer than 750,000 distinct CDR3 sequences listed, about 51% were seen once.

The TCR originated in a woman of 80 years or more in good health. This chain connects TRBV11-2 to TRBJ2-1, with TRBD2 identical over 9 bases. The sequencing input was blood. The CDR3 DNA follows: TGTGCCAGCAGCTTGGGACTAGCTACTTCTGGGCAGTTCTTC. Translation gives CASSLGLATSGQFF.